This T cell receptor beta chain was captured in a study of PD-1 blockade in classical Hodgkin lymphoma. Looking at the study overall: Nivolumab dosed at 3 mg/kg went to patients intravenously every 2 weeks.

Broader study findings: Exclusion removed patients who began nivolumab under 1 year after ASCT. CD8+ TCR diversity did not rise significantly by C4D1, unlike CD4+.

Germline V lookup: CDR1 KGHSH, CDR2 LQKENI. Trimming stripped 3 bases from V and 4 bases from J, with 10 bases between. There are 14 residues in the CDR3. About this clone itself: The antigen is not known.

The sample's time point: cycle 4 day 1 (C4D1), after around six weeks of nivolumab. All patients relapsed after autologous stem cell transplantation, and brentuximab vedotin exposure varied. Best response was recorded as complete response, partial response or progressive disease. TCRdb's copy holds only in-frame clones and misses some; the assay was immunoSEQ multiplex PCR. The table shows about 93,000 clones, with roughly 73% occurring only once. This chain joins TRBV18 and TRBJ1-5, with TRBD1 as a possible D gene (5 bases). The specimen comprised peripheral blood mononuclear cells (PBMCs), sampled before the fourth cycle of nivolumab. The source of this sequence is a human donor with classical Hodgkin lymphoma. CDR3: CASSPRDGNQPQHF. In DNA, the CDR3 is TGTGCCAGCTCACCGAGGGACGGGAATCAGCCCCAGCATTTT.